This T cell receptor beta chain appears in the sequencing data of a study of T cell repertoires in cytomegalovirus infection. Background on the study: Recently identified HLA-C-restricted and well-studied HLA-B-restricted CMV epitopes were used.

CDR1 and CDR2 (germline): LNHDA, SQIVND (reference sequence). The CDR3 totals 14 residues. Trimming left V 4 bases short and J 4 bases short, with 13 bases between. TCRdb re-called the reads through MiXCR, storing one row per CDR3 protein. The sample has under 850,000 distinct CDR3 sequences, around 32% seen once. The sample holds a few counts of this clonotype. What it binds is unknown. Sequencing used cultured PBMCs, obtained from culture after CMV antigen stimulation. This TCR came from a human donor in good health (CMV status not recorded). Some clones in this sample may be carry-over from other donors' samples. The V gene is TRBV19, the J gene TRBJ1-2; the D is unclear. In DNA, the CDR3 is TGTGCCAGTAGTAGAGGCGGAGCATTCTATGGCTACACCTTC. This codes for CASSRGGAFYGYTF.